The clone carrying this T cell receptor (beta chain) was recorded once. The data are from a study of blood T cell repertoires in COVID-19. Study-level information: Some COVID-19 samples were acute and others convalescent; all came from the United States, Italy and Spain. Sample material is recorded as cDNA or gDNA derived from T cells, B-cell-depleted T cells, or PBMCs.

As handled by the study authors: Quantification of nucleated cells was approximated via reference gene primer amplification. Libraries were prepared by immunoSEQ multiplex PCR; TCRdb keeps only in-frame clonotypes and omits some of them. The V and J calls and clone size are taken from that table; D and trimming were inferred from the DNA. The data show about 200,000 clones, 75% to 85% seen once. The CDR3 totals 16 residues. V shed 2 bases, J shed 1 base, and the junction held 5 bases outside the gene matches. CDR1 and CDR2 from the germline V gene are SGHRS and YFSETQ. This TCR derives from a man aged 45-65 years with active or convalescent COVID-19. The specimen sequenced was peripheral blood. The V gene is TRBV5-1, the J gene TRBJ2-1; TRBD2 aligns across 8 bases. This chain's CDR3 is CASSFALAGSYNEQFF. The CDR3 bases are TGCGCCAGCAGCTTCGCGCTAGCGGGTTCCTACAATGAGCAGTTCTTC.